This T cell receptor (beta chain) was sequenced in a study of blood T cell repertoires in COVID-19. As originally analysed: Amplification from reference gene primers served as the basis for estimated nucleated cell counts. The table came from immunoSEQ multiplex PCR; TCRdb's copy has only in-frame clones and leaves some out. Clonal size and the V and J genes are those of that table, whereas D and trimming came from the DNA. The sample records more than 250,000 clones, more than 70% being singletons. With respect to this clone: This sample also contains other DNA sequences that code for the same CDR3.

Trimming pared 3 bases from V and 2 bases from J, leaving 7 bases between. Germline V gene sequence: CDR1 KGHSH, CDR2 LQKENI. The CDR3 extends over 13 amino acids. Sequenced: PBMCs or T cells enriched from blood (not recorded which). The J gene is TRBJ1-2, the V gene TRBV18; TRBD1 is a possible D gene (6 bases). This receptor was taken from a woman in her thirties or forties with acute COVID-19. CDR3 bases: TGTGCCAGCTCACCTGGACAGAACTATGGCTACACCTTC. Residues: CASSPGQNYGYTF.